This section outlines one T cell receptor (delta chain) sequence together with its context. This clone appeared a few times. Its target antigen remains unknown. This likely reflects a read error, since a far larger clone is one base away. cDNA was generated in one tube by template-switch reverse transcription with TRGC- and TRDC-specific primers, using SuperScript II. The TRGC primer was designed to bind both the TRGC1 and TRGC2 constant genes. The KAPA Real-Time Library Amplification Kit was used to amplify TRG and TRD, and AMPure XP beads were used for purification between steps. Index PCR with the Nextera XT Index Kit was used to attach the Illumina sequencing adapters. An Illumina MiSeq with the V2 300 kit was used to sequence the TRG and TRD amplicons, producing 150 bp paired-end reads. From the authors' description of their analysis: Before any further analysis, FastQC version 0.11.8 was used to assess read quality. Reads were aligned against the TRG or TRD reference genes from GenBank, and CDR3 sequences were constructed using MiXCR version 3.0.3. Default MiXCR settings were used with one exception: TRDD gene segments were assembled from 3 consecutive nucleotides instead of 5. N additions, CDR3 length, J segment length and clonotype sharing between samples were computed with VDJtools version 1.2.1. Out-of-frame CDR3 sequences and those containing stop codons were excluded from analysis. To look for overlap, the infant repertoires were checked against previously published Vgamma9Vdelta2 repertoires from fetal, cord blood and adult blood. TCRdb processed the public reads again with the CATT caller, after which rows with matching DNA were combined. The V and J calls were not made by the authors but by TCRdb's processing. Recorded for this sample are more than 350 delta-chain clones; roughly 40% of them occurred a single time. The leading ten clones occupy approximately 51% of the sample.

The sample originates from a study of Vγ9Vδ2 T cells in congenital toxoplasmosis (dated by TCRdb to 2020 to 2023). In terms of the full investigation: To diagnose congenital toxoplasmosis, IgG, IgM and IgA serology, Western blot and an in-house interferon-gamma release assay were used. At 2 months, TCR sequencing included roughly 5 infected and around eleven uninfected infants, and at 1 year it included 3 infected and 4 uninfected infants. Gamma and delta chain CDR3 repertoires of sorted blood gammadelta T cells were compared between congenitally T. gondii-infected and uninfected infants. Repertoire sequencing was done on samples from infants at 2 months after birth and at 1 year of age.

Mothers of both infected and uninfected infants received the same treatment, using spiramycin and/or pyrimethamine plus sulfadiazine plus folinic acid. All infants, infected and uninfected, were born by term delivery after more than 37 weeks of gestation. About 1 mL of blood was processed into PBMCs by Lymphoprep gradient centrifugation, then cryopreserved in liquid nitrogen and shipped to Belgium. After thawing, the PBMCs were labeled with Zombie NIR viability dye and stained with antibodies against CD3, TCR gammadelta, Vgamma9 and Vdelta2. CD3+ TCRgammadelta+ T cells were sorted on a FACSAria III with a mean purity of approximately 98%. For each sample, RNA was extracted from roughly 9,600 sorted gammadelta T cells with the RNeasy Micro Kit. The study infants had mothers who were enrolled with primary T. gondii infection during pregnancy. Peripheral blood was collected from the infants at an outpatient microbiology and virology center in Pavia, Italy.

CDR1 TSWWSYY and CDR2 QGS are derived from the germline V gene. Here V drops 7 bases and J drops 3 bases, and the junction holds 18 bases not matched to any gene. The CDR3 spans 18 residues, from the cysteine through the phenylalanine. Just the 54-base CDR3 DNA is kept, in frame starting at base 1. On the study overall, not on this receptor specifically: Two months was the earliest age with enough suitable sample material for TCR repertoire analysis, so newborn repertoires were not sequenced. Germline-encoded fetal-type TRDV2 CDR3 sequences seemed to be more prevalent in infected than in uninfected roughly 2-month-old infants, with an in utero expansion footprint being suggested. Repertoire differences between infected and uninfected infants were less clearly seen at 1 year of age than at 2 months. A public TRGV9 clonotype was highly prevalent in both infected and uninfected infants. Compared with uninfected infants, infected infants at 2 months appeared to have fewer N additions in their TRGV9 and TRDV2 CDR3s, and this was especially true for TRDV2-TRDJ1 sequences.

Sequencing was done on a sample of gamma-delta T cells from blood. The receptor was isolated from a child under 10 years old born to a mother with Toxoplasma gondii infection during pregnancy, either congenitally infected or uninfected (not recorded which). The chain links TRDV1 with TRDJ1; 9 nucleotides in the junction match TRDD3. The nucleotides read TGTGCTCTTGTGGACTCTTCCCACTGGGGGACGAATGCCGATAAACTCATCTTT. It translates as CALVDSSHWGTNADKLIF.